These 25 T cell receptor beta chains came from one sample sequenced in a study of CXCR3-negative and CXCR3-positive naive CD8 T cells. Carrying UMI labels, the TRB cDNA libraries were prepared through 5' RACE. From the 5' RACE reads, TCRdb lists one entry per CDR3 protein and no DNA. The sample has around 140,000 distinct CDR3 sequences. Sequences were obtained from naive CXCR3- CD8+ T cells from blood. The sample's subset: CD45RO-CCR7+CD27+CD95- naive CD8+ T cells lacking CXCR3 (TNR3-). These receptors all come from a human donor in good health. Some clones in this sample may be carry-over from other donors' samples.

The CDR3 is CASSLVSGSTGELFF. The rearrangement links TRBV7-2 to TRBJ2-2; as DNA is missing, the TRBD2 call by TCRdb cannot be tested. The CDR3 contains 15 residues. The germline CDR1 and CDR2 sequences are SGHTA and FQGNSA.

The genes are TRBV28 and TRBJ2-2; TCRdb selects TRBD1, and the lack of DNA leaves this call unchecked. CDR1 is MDHEN, CDR2 SYDVKM, per germline. The CDR3 extends over 15 amino acids. This chain's CDR3 is CASRTAGGGTGELFF. Filled out from reference TRBV28 and TRBJ2-2, the complete variable domain reads DVKVTQSSRYLVKRTGEKVFLECVQDMDHENMFWYRQDPGLGLRLIYFSYDVKMKEKGDIPEGYSVSREKKERFSLILESASTNQTSMYLCASRTAGGGTGELFFGEGSRLTVL.

The chain employs TRBV7-9 and TRBJ1-1; with no DNA, the TCRdb D assignment of TRBD1 cannot be verified. This CDR3 is 13 amino acids long. The germline CDR1 and CDR2 sequences are SEHNR and FQNEAQ (reference sequence). Here the CDR3 reads CASSPRDNDEAFF. Full variable domain (outside the CDR3, taken from reference TRBV7-9 and TRBJ1-1): DTGVSQNPRHKITKRGQNVTFRCDPISEHNRLYWYRQTLGQGPEFLTYFQNEAQLEKSRLLSDRFSAERPKGSFSTLEIQRTEQGDSAMYLCASSPRDNDEAFFGQGTRLTVV.

This rearrangement joins TRBV5-6 to TRBJ2-5; lacking DNA, the TRBD1 call made by TCRdb goes unchecked. This CDR3 is built from 13 residues. Germline CDR1 is SGHDT and CDR2 is YYEEEE. CDR3 sequence: CASSPGSLETQYF.

The V gene is TRBV5-1, the J gene TRBJ2-2; TCRdb gives TRBD2 as the D gene, but with no DNA this cannot be confirmed. This CDR3 is built from 14 residues. Germline loops: CDR1 SGHRS, CDR2 YFSETQ. The CDR3 loop reads CASSWTGRAGELFF. Using reference TRBV5-1 and TRBJ2-2 for the parts outside the CDR3, the full variable domain is KAGVTQTPRYLIKTRGQQVTLSCSPISGHRSVSWYQQTPGQGLQFLFEYFSETQRNKGNFPGRFSGRQFSNSRSEMNVSTLELGDSALYLCASSWTGRAGELFFGEGSRLTVL.

The rearrangement uses TRBV4-3 and TRBJ1-1. Per germline, CDR1 LGHNA and CDR2 YSLEER. This CDR3 has 16 amino acids. The CDR3 loop is CASSQEGGWMNTEAFF.

The V gene is TRBV12-3 or TRBV12-4, the J gene TRBJ2-1. The CDR3 extends over 12 amino acids. This CDR3 is CASSFGRNEQFF.

V gene TRBV29-1 combines with J gene TRBJ2-1. CDR3 length equals 12 residues. CDR1 is SQVTM, CDR2 ANQGSEA, per germline. CDR3 sequence: CSALTVYNEQFF.

The CDR3 sequence: CASSYSVLAGDADTQYF. The genes are TRBV6-5 and TRBJ2-3; absent DNA, TCRdb's TRBD2 call cannot be checked. CDR1 is MNHEY, CDR2 SVGAGI, per germline. The CDR3 loop spans 17 amino acids.

The V gene is TRBV10-3, the J gene TRBJ2-7; lacking DNA, the TRBD1 call made by TCRdb goes unchecked. Germline loops: CDR1 ENHRY, CDR2 SYGVKD. This CDR3 comprises 14 residues. CDR3 sequence reads: CAISAAGRTWEQYF.

V gene TRBV20-1 combines with J gene TRBJ2-1. The CDR3 is 14 residues long. In germline, CDR1 is DFQATT, CDR2 SNEGSKA (reference sequence). The CDR3 loop is CSAGVLSSYNEQFF.

The V call is TRBV5-1, the J call TRBJ2-1; TCRdb reports TRBD2, a call that lacks DNA to check it against. The CDR3 has 13 amino acids. Germline V gives CDR1 SGHRS, CDR2 YFSETQ. Here the CDR3 reads CASSLAGGHEQFF.

The chain has TRBV21-1 and TRBJ2-1; TCRdb designates TRBD1, a call that cannot be tested without DNA. TRBV21-1 is described as a pseudogene. There are 16 residues in the CDR3. The CDR3 reads CASSKGQGPFYNEQFF.

The chain joins TRBV27 to TRBJ2-7. This CDR3 has 13 amino acids. Germline V gene sequence: CDR1 MNHEY, CDR2 SMNVEV (reference sequence). CDR3: CASSSSSPVEQYF.

This chain uses TRBV6-4 with TRBJ2-7; no DNA is available, so the TRBD2 call from TCRdb remains unchecked. Germline CDR1 MRHNA, CDR2 SNTAGT. The CDR3 contains 16 residues. CDR3 in amino acids: CASSDPPASVSYEQYF.

The chain carries TRBV5-1 and TRBJ2-7; TCRdb returns TRBD1, unconfirmable since there is no DNA. CDR3 length equals 16 residues. Germline lookup yields CDR1 SGHRS and CDR2 YFSETQ. This CDR3 is CASRLLGQGRTYEQYF.

The chain employs TRBV5-5 and TRBJ2-1; TCRdb indicates TRBD1, and absent DNA this call remains unverified. CDR1 SGHKS and CDR2 YYEKEE come from the germline V gene (reference sequence). This CDR3 spans 16 amino acids. CDR3 protein: CASSLNSGTLGGEQFF.

V and J are TRBV7-9 and TRBJ2-3. The CDR3 extends over 13 amino acids. Looked up from germline, CDR1 is SEHNR and CDR2 is FQNEAQ (reference sequence). CDR3 protein: CASSLAHEDTQYF.

The chain recombines TRBV6-5 with TRBJ2-7; checking the TCRdb D call of TRBD2 is not possible without DNA. Germline values: CDR1 MNHEY, CDR2 SVGAGI. This CDR3 is built from 12 residues. CDR3 region: CASSTAGDEQYF.

V and J are TRBV4-1 and TRBJ2-1; TCRdb designates TRBD2, a call that cannot be tested without DNA. There are 15 residues in the CDR3. Germline V lookup: CDR1 MGHRA, CDR2 YSYEKL. CDR3 sequence reads: CASSHGLAGNNEQFF.

The rearrangement uses TRBV14 and TRBJ2-7. Germline CDR1 reads SGHDN; CDR2 reads FVKESK. This CDR3 contains 13 residues. The CDR3 spells CASSQGPSYEQYF.

The chain carries TRBV28 and TRBJ2-7; TCRdb gives TRBD1 as the D gene, but with no DNA this cannot be confirmed. This CDR3 contains 14 residues. Germline V gene data show CDR1 as MDHEN and CDR2 as SYDVKM. CDR3 sequence reads: CASSFWDNSYEQYF.

The rearrangement uses TRBV9 and TRBJ1-1. The CDR3 spans 14 residues. Per the germline V gene, CDR1 is SGDLS and CDR2 is YYNGEE. CDR3 region: CASSVGQHDTEAFF.

V is TRBV18 and J is TRBJ2-7; TCRdb outputs TRBD2, but without DNA this stays unchecked. The length of the CDR3 is 17 residues. Germline CDR1 is KGHSH and CDR2 is LQKENI. Here the CDR3 reads CASSPVPPGLGSYEQYF.

The rearrangement joins TRBV19 to TRBJ2-7; the D call from TCRdb, TRBD1, cannot be confirmed without DNA. CDR3 length: 16 amino acids. The V gene's germline CDR1 is LNHDA and CDR2 SQIVND (reference sequence). CDR3 residues: CARQPQGAVLSYEQYF.